This TCR beta chain derives from a study of Graves' ophthalmopathy and Graves' hyperthyroidism. General observations from the study: Appearing in blood as well were most expanded thyroid clonotypes above 0.001 frequency. With a specificity of around 77% and a sensitivity of about 70%, the model predicted ophthalmopathy progression.

Hyperthyroidism was new, under 2 months, in patients aged 18 to 65. Symptoms, serum thyroxine and TRAb, thyroid ultrasound, and orbital computed tomography formed the diagnostic basis. Of note for this clonotype: Its matching antigen is unknown.

Using RNA transcripts, the TCR beta CDR3 regions were amplified. RT-PCR in the first round used HTBI primers; a second-round multiplex PCR followed. TCRdb reprocessed the multiplex PCR reads via MiXCR and lists one record per CDR3 protein. Among some 350,000 distinct CDR3 sequences listed, about a sixth were seen once. V trimming: 6 bases; J trimming: 9 bases; junction bases outside the gene matches: 6. CDR3 length: 12 amino acids. The chain has TRBV12-3 or TRBV12-4 and TRBJ1-2; 8 bases are a match to TRBD1. This clonotype was sampled from an adult woman with stable Graves' hyperthyroidism. The sample was peripheral blood. DNA for the CDR3: TGTGCCAGCAGCCCTCGGACAGGGAGCTACACCTTC. Its protein product is CASSPRTGSYTF.